The rows below give T cell receptor beta chains drawn from one sample of a study of cytomegalovirus exposure and HLA in healthy donors. TCRdb's table, derived via immunoSEQ multiplex PCR, lists solely in-frame clones and lacks some. Seen here are roughly 75,000 clones, more than 65% observed once, and the top ten hold approximately 20%. Sequencing input: PBMCs. The receptors come from a man aged 65 to 85 in good health and CMV-seropositive. CDR3s include the opening cysteine and the closing phenylalanine or tryptophan. The order of the fields is V gene, clone size, J gene, D gene, CDR3 DNA, CDR3 protein. D genes are given only for firm matches. Only some rows state a clone size, as once, few, many or a class for expanded clones.

TRBV4-2	NA	TRBJ2-7	NA	TGTGCCAGCAGGAACAGGTCTCGGGCTTCCTACGAGCAGTACTTC	CASRNRSRASYEQYF
TRBV5-4	NA	TRBJ2-1	TRBD2	TGTGCCAGCAGATCCGGGACTAGCGGATCCAATGAGCAGTTCTTC	CASRSGTSGSNEQFF
TRBV18	NA	TRBJ1-2	TRBD1	TGTGCCAGCTCACCTGGACAGGGGCCCGCTAACTATGGCTACACCTTC	CASSPGQGPANYGYTF
TRBV5-4	NA	TRBJ2-1	TRBD2	TGTGCCAGCAGCTTGGGAGCGGGGGGGGAATCCTACAATGAGCAGTTCTTC	CASSLGAGGESYNEQFF
TRBV18	NA	TRBJ2-5	TRBD2	TGTGCCAGCTCACCAGTCGCCGGCGGGAGCAACCAAGAGACCCAGTACTTC	CASSPVAGGSNQETQYF
TRBV6-1	few	TRBJ1-1	NA	TGTGCCAGCATGGCACAGGGATATATGAACACTGAAGCTTTCTTT	CASMAQGYMNTEAFF
TRBV5-1	NA	TRBJ2-3	NA	TGCGCCAGCAGGGAACAGGATTTCACAGATACGCAGTATTTT	CASREQDFTDTQYF
TRBV7-8	NA	TRBJ2-5	TRBD2	TGTGCCAGCAGCTTAGCAGGACTAGCGGACCAAGAGACCCAGTACTTC	CASSLAGLADQETQYF
TRBV7-2	once	TRBJ2-4	NA	TGTGCCAGCAGCTTCCGCGGGGGCGCGTCCAAAAACATTCAGTACTTC	CASSFRGGASKNIQYF
TRBV10-1	NA	TRBJ2-2	NA	TGCGCCAGCAGCCGAGTAGAAACCGGGGAGCTGTTTTTT	CASSRVETGELFF
TRBV6-1	NA	TRBJ2-6	NA	TGTGCCAGCAGTGATGAGGCTCATGGGGCCAACGTCCTGACTTTC	CASSDEAHGANVLTF
TRBV27	NA	TRBJ1-5	NA	TGTGCCAGCAGTTTAGACGACAGTCAGCCCCAGCATTTT	CASSLDDSQPQHF
TRBV13	NA	TRBJ1-4	NA	TGTGCCAGCAGCCCCCAGAGGGGGGGCGCAGCTAATGAAAAACTGTTTTTT	CASSPQRGGAANEKLFF
TRBV6-1	once	TRBJ2-2	NA	TGTGCCAGCACCACATCACAGGCCACCGGGGAGCTGTTTTTT	CASTTSQATGELFF
TRBV7-8	NA	TRBJ2-6	TRBD2	TGTGCCAGCAGCTTAAGGCGGGAGTACCCCTCTGGGGCCAACGTCCTGACTTTC	CASSLRREYPSGANVLTF
TRBV5-6	NA	TRBJ1-5	TRBD1	TGTGCCAGCAGTAGAGGACAGGGAGGTCAGCCCCAGCATTTT	CASSRGQGGQPQHF
TRBV7-2	NA	TRBJ2-1	NA	TGTGCCAGCAGCACCCCCGGGTCCAATGAGCAGTTCTTC	CASSTPGSNEQFF
TRBV2	NA	TRBJ2-2	TRBD2	TGTGCCAGCCGGCCGGGGGGGAACACCGGGGAGCTGTTTTTT	CASRPGGNTGELFF
TRBV19	NA	TRBJ2-2	NA	TGTGCCAGTAGTCCTTCCCCGGGGTTTGGGTCCGGGGAGCTGTTTTTT	CASSPSPGFGSGELFF
TRBV2	NA	TRBJ2-2	TRBD2	TGTGCCAGCAGTGAAGATACCGGGGGGGCCGGGGAGCTGTTTTTT	CASSEDTGGAGELFF